This is a list of T cell receptor beta chains from one sample in a study of metastatic and nonmetastatic thyroid tumors. From the PCR reads, TCRdb re-called clones with MiXCR. The table has about 38,000 clones, approximately 26% seen once. Sequences were obtained from blood. These receptors were taken from a female donor with papillary thyroid cancer or a benign thyroid nodule (not recorded which). Some clones in this sample may be carry-over from other donors' samples. CDR3s include the opening cysteine and the closing phenylalanine or tryptophan. D genes are given only for firm matches. The size of a clone is reported for some rows only, either as once, few or many, or as a class for expanded clones.

cdr3_length: 15; d_call: TRBD1; v_call: TRBV7-9; clone_size: many; j_call: TRBJ2-7; cdr3_nt: TGTGCCAGCAGCTTATTCGGGGACAGGAGCTACGAGCAGTACTTC; cdr3_aa: CASSLFGDRSYEQYF
cdr3_length: 14; d_call: NA; v_call: TRBV2; clone_size: few; j_call: TRBJ1-1; cdr3_nt: TGTGCCAGCAGTCCGCAGGGAACCGGCACTGAAGCTTTCTTT; cdr3_aa: CASSPQGTGTEAFF
cdr3_length: 15; d_call: NA; v_call: TRBV28; clone_size: NA; j_call: TRBJ2-3; cdr3_nt: TGTGCCAGCAGTTTGGGCGGTCAGAGCACAGATACGCAGTATTTT; cdr3_aa: CASSLGGQSTDTQYF
cdr3_length: 12; d_call: TRBD1; v_call: TRBV20-1; clone_size: NA; j_call: TRBJ2-7; cdr3_nt: TGCAGTGCTAGCAGGGGGACCTACGAGCAGTACTTC; cdr3_aa: CSASRGTYEQYF
cdr3_length: 17; d_call: TRBD2; v_call: TRBV3-1; clone_size: many; j_call: TRBJ2-1; cdr3_nt: TGTGCCAGCAGCCAAACGGTAGTGCGGGGGAACTACAATGAGCAGTTCTTC; cdr3_aa: CASSQTVVRGNYNEQFF
cdr3_length: 14; d_call: NA; v_call: TRBV2; clone_size: many; j_call: TRBJ2-5; cdr3_nt: TGTGCCAGCACCGCAACAAGGAAAGAAGAGACCCAGTACTTC; cdr3_aa: CASTATRKEETQYF
cdr3_length: 13; d_call: TRBD1; v_call: TRBV30; clone_size: few; j_call: TRBJ1-2; cdr3_nt: TGTGCCTGGAGTCAGGACAGGAGAGGGGGCTACACCTTC; cdr3_aa: CAWSQDRRGGYTF
cdr3_length: 13; d_call: NA; v_call: TRBV24-1; clone_size: NA; j_call: TRBJ1-2; cdr3_nt: TGTGCCACCAGTCCAGGGGTGGGATATGGCTACACCTTC; cdr3_aa: CATSPGVGYGYTF
cdr3_length: 13; d_call: NA; v_call: TRBV3-1; clone_size: many; j_call: TRBJ2-5; cdr3_nt: TGTGCCAGCAGCTCGAGGGGGAGAGAGACCCAGTACTTC; cdr3_aa: CASSSRGRETQYF
cdr3_length: 16; d_call: TRBD2; v_call: TRBV12-3/TRBV12-4; clone_size: NA; j_call: TRBJ2-7; cdr3_nt: TGTGCCAGCAGTTTGGGACTAGCGGGAGGGCCGGCCGAGCAGTACTTC; cdr3_aa: CASSLGLAGGPAEQYF
cdr3_length: 16; d_call: NA; v_call: TRBV27; clone_size: few; j_call: TRBJ1-5; cdr3_nt: TGTGCCAGCAGCGCTGAAGGGGGATTAAGCAATCAGCCCCAGCATTTT; cdr3_aa: CASSAEGGLSNQPQHF
cdr3_length: 18; d_call: TRBD2; v_call: TRBV27; clone_size: NA; j_call: TRBJ2-5; cdr3_nt: TGTGCCAGCAGCTTACGTGGTACTAGCGGGGGGGTAGGGGAGACCCAGTACTTC; cdr3_aa: CASSLRGTSGGVGETQYF
cdr3_length: 14; d_call: TRBD1; v_call: TRBV27; clone_size: NA; j_call: TRBJ1-5; cdr3_nt: TGTGCCAGCAGTCTAGGGGACAGTGGGACGCCCCAGCATTTT; cdr3_aa: CASSLGDSGTPQHF
cdr3_length: 14; d_call: NA; v_call: TRBV6-1; clone_size: medium-sized; j_call: TRBJ1-6; cdr3_nt: TGTGCCAGCAGTTTGAGCAGGGGTAATTCACCCCTCCACTTT; cdr3_aa: CASSLSRGNSPLHF
cdr3_length: 15; d_call: TRBD2; v_call: TRBV7-6; clone_size: many; j_call: TRBJ2-1; cdr3_nt: TGTGCCAGCAGGGAGACTAGCGGGACCTACAATGAGCAGTTCTTC; cdr3_aa: CASRETSGTYNEQFF
cdr3_length: 15; d_call: TRBD1; v_call: TRBV9; clone_size: many; j_call: TRBJ1-1; cdr3_nt: TGTGCCAGCAGCGTAGCTCCGGGACAGGGACATGAAGCTTTCTTT; cdr3_aa: CASSVAPGQGHEAFF
cdr3_length: 17; d_call: NA; v_call: TRBV28; clone_size: many; j_call: TRBJ1-3; cdr3_nt: TGTGCCAGCAGTACCGTCGGGATGTACTTCTCTGGAAACACCATATATTTT; cdr3_aa: CASSTVGMYFSGNTIYF
cdr3_length: 14; d_call: NA; v_call: TRBV9; clone_size: NA; j_call: TRBJ2-1; cdr3_nt: TGTGCCAGCAGCCCGAACGACAGTGGTGGAAAGCAGTTCTTC; cdr3_aa: CASSPNDSGGKQFF
cdr3_length: 16; d_call: TRBD1; v_call: TRBV9; clone_size: NA; j_call: TRBJ1-1; cdr3_nt: TGTGCCAGCAGCAGATACGGGACAGGGTATTCCGCCGGAGCTTTCTTT; cdr3_aa: CASSRYGTGYSAGAFF